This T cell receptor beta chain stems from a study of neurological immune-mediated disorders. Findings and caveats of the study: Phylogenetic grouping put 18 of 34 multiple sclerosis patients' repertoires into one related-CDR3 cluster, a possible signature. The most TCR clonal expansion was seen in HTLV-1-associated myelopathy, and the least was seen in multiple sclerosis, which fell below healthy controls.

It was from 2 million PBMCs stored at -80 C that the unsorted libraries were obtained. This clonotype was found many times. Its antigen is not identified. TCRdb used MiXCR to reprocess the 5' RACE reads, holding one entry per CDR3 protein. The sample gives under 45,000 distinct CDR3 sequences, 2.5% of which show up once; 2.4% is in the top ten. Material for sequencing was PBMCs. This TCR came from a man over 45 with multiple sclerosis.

The CDR3 loop reads CSVVRGIMNTEAFF. CDR3 coding DNA: TGCAGCGTTGTCCGTGGCATTATGAACACTGAAGCTTTCTTT. V gene TRBV29-1 combines with J gene TRBJ1-1; D remains ambiguous. There are 14 residues in the CDR3. Trimming cost V 4 bases and J 0 bases, with 12 bases left between them. The germline gives CDR1 SQVTM, CDR2 ANQGSEA.